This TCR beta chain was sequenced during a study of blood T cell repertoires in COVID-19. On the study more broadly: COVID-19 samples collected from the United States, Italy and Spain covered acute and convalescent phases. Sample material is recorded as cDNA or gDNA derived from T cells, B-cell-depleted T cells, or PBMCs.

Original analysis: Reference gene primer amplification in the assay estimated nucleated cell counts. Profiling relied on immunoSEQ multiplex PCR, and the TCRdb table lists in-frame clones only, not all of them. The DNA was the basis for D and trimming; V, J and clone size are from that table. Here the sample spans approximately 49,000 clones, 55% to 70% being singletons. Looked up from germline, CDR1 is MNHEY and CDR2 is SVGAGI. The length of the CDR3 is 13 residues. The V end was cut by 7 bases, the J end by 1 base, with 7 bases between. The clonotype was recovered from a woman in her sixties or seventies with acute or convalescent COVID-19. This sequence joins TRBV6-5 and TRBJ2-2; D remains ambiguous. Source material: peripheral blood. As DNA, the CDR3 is TGTGCCAGCAAGACAAGGAACACCGGGGAGCTGTTTTTT. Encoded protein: CASKTRNTGELFF.